These 13 T cell receptor beta chains originate from one sample sequenced in a study of cytotoxic CD8 clonotypes in ibrutinib-treated CLL. Generated by immunoSEQ multiplex PCR, the TCRdb table keeps only in-frame clones and is missing some. The sample has approximately 100,000 clones, around 80% seen once. The sequencing here drew on PBMCs, taken after 12 months of ibrutinib treatment. Receptors originate from a human donor with chronic lymphocytic leukemia.

The chain is built from TRBV6-6 and TRBJ2-6; weak D call: TRBD1 (5 bases). This CDR3 is built from 15 residues. The germline V gene has CDR1 MNHNY and CDR2 SVGAGI (reference sequence). V was shortened by 8 bases and J by 0 bases, with 11 bases between the two germline ends. CDR3 in amino acids: CASGQGYSGANVLTF. The CDR3 bases are TGTGCCAGCGGCCAGGGCTACTCTGGGGCCAACGTCCTGACTTTC.

The CDR3 nucleotides read TGCGCCAGCAGCCGCCTCGGGACAGGGAACAGAGGCTACACCTTC. Amino acids: CASSRLGTGNRGYTF. This sequence joins TRBV4-1 and TRBJ1-2, with 9 bases that match TRBD1. Germline values: CDR1 MGHRA, CDR2 YSYEKL. The CDR3 runs to 15 residues. With V trimmed by 4 bases and J by 8 bases, 11 bases remained unmatched.

For this clone: A read error may explain this, as a much larger clone is one base away. V usage is TRBV7-6 and J usage is TRBJ2-2; D is perhaps TRBD1 or TRBD2 (5 bases each). V was trimmed by 1 base and J by 5 bases, leaving 5 bases between them. In germline, CDR1 is SGHVS, CDR2 FNYEAQ. The CDR3 has 13 amino acids. DNA of the CDR3: TGTGCCAGCAGCTTAGGGGGGACCGGGGAGCTGTTTTTT. Encoded protein: CASSLGGTGELFF.

The CDR3 here is CASSLGQGISSPLHF. The CDR3 region has the DNA TGTGCCAGCAGCTTAGGACAGGGGATATCTTCACCCCTCCACTTT. The chain has TRBV7-9 and TRBJ1-6; 8 bases are a match to TRBD1. This CDR3 has 15 amino acids. V trimming: 1 base; J trimming: 9 bases; junction bases outside the gene matches: 5. Germline lookup yields CDR1 SEHNR and CDR2 FQNEAQ (reference sequence).

The genes are TRBV30 and TRBJ1-5, with D perhaps TRBD1 (6 bases). Trimming took off 2 bases at V and 2 bases at J, with 10 bases between the two ends. Germline V gives CDR1 GTSNPN, CDR2 SVGIG (reference sequence). This CDR3 contains 14 residues. The CDR3 DNA reads as TGTGCCTGGAGTTTACAGGGCGGCAATCAGCCCCAGCATTTT. This gives the protein CAWSLQGGNQPQHF. Complete variable domain (other parts from reference TRBV30 and TRBJ1-5): SQTIHQWPATLVQPVGSPLSLECTVEGTSNPNLYWYRQAAGRGLQLLFYSVGIGQISSEVPQNLSASRPQDRQFILSSKKLLLSDSGFYLCAWSLQGGNQPQHFGDGTRLSIL.

The chain combines TRBV2 with TRBJ2-5; D possibly corresponds to TRBD2 (5 bases). The CDR3 consists of 13 residues. The ends were cut back, 8 bases at V and 5 bases at J, with 15 bases in the middle. The germline gives CDR1 SNHLY, CDR2 FYNNEI. CDR3 sequence: CASQTLSGETQYF. Here the CDR3 DNA reads TGTGCCAGCCAGACTCTTTCGGGGGAGACCCAGTACTTC.

This clone came up once. This chain joins TRBV5-1 and TRBJ1-1; weak D call: TRBD1 (6 bases). The CDR3 runs to 14 residues. Germline-derived CDR1 and CDR2 are SGHRS and YFSETQ. V was shortened by 2 bases and J by 3 bases, with 11 bases between the two germline ends. DNA for the CDR3: TGCGCCAGCAGCTTTGTCGAGGGGGACACTGAAGCTTTCTTT. Its protein is CASSFVEGDTEAFF.

The chain links TRBV5-4 to TRBJ2-5; the D is unclear. The CDR3 totals 13 residues. Trimming pared 0 bases from V and 2 bases from J, leaving 5 bases between. Germline V CDR1 and CDR2: SGHNT, YYREEE (reference sequence). CDR3: CASSLGTQETQYF. The CDR3 nucleotides read TGTGCCAGCAGCTTGGGGACGCAAGAGACCCAGTACTTC.

This clone was detected only a few times. V is TRBV29-1 and J is TRBJ1-6; D may be TRBD1 (6 bases). This CDR3 is 14 amino acids long. The V gene's germline CDR1 is SQVTM and CDR2 ANQGSEA. V lost 7 bases to trimming and J lost 8 bases, with 18 bases between them. The CDR3 bases are TGCAGCGCCCGAACGGCAGGGGCCGATTCACCCCTCCACTTT. It codes for CSARTAGADSPLHF.

The chain has TRBV28 and TRBJ1-1; D is perhaps TRBD1 (6 bases). The CDR3 loop spans 16 amino acids. V was clipped by 4 bases and J by 0 bases, with 15 bases between them. CDR1 and CDR2 (germline): MDHEN, SYDVKM. The CDR3 coding sequence is TGTGCCAGCAGTTCCCCCGGGGGGGCAGTGAACACTGAAGCTTTCTTT. Translation: CASSSPGGAVNTEAFF.

This clone was seen only once. The V gene is TRBV4-3, the J gene TRBJ1-1; the D is unclear. Per germline, CDR1 LGHNA and CDR2 YSLEER. This CDR3 has 14 residues. Trimming shortened V by 0 bases and J by 3 bases, and 8 bases separated the two germline ends. CDR3 sequence: CASSQDSGDTEAFF. The CDR3 DNA is TGCGCCAGCAGCCAAGACTCCGGGGACACTGAAGCTTTCTTT.

This clone was observed once. The chain recombines TRBV6-5 with TRBJ2-1; no clear D. Germline V gives CDR1 MNHEY, CDR2 SVGAGI. Deletions cut 0 bases from V and 12 bases from J, with 15 bases between. The CDR3 is 14 amino acids. Here the CDR3 reads CASSYSSQPVGQFF. DNA of the CDR3: TGTGCCAGCAGTTACTCGTCACAGCCCGTAGGGCAGTTCTTC.

The chain links TRBV27 to TRBJ2-5, with TRBD2 identical over 10 bases. Losses at the gene ends were 0 bases for V and 5 bases for J; bases not matched to a gene: 3. CDR1 is MNHEY, CDR2 SMNVEV, per germline (reference sequence). The CDR3 has 15 residues. The CDR3 protein is CASSLSDSGGETQYF. The CDR3 DNA follows: TGTGCCAGCAGTTTATCGGATAGCGGGGGGGAGACCCAGTACTTC.